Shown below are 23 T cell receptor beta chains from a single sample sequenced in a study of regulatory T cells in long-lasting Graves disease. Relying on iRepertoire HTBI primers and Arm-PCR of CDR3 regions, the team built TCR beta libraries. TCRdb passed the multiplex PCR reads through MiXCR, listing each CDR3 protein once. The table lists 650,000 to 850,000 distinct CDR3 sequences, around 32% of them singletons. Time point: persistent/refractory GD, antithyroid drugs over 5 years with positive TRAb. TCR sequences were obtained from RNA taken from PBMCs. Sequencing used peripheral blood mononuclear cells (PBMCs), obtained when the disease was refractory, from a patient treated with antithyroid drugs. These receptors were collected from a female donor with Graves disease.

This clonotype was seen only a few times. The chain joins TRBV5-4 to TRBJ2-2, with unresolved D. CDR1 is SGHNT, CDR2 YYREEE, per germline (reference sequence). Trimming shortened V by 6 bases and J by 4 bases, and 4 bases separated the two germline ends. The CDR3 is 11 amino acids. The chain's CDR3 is CASKSTGELFF. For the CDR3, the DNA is TGTGCCAGCAAATCCACCGGGGAGCTGTTTTTT.

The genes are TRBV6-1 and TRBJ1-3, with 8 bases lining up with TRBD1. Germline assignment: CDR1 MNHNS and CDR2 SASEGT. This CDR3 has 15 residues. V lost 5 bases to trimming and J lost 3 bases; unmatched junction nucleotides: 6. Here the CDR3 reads CASSPGGAYGNTIYF. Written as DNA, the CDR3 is TGTGCCAGCAGTCCAGGGGGCGCATATGGAAACACCATATATTTT.

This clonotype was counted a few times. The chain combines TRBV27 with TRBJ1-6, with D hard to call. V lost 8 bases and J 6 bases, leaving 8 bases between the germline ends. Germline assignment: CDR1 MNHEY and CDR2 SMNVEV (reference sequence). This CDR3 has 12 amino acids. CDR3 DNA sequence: TGTGCCAGCCGCCTACCTAATTCACCCCTCCACTTT. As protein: CASRLPNSPLHF.

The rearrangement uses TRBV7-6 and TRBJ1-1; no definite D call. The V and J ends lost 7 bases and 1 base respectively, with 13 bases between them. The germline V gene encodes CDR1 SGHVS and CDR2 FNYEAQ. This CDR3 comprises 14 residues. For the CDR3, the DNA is TGTGCCAGCACCCAAGATATGGGGAACACTGAAGCTTTCTTT. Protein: CASTQDMGNTEAFF.

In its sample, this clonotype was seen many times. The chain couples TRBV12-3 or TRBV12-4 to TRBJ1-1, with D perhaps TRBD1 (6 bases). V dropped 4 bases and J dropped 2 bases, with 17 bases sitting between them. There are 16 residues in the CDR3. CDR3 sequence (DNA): TGTGCCAGCAGTTACAGCCGGGACACCCTAAACACTGAAGCTTTCTTT. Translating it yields CASSYSRDTLNTEAFF.

DNA for the CDR3: TGTGCCAGCAGTGTATCCGGGACTAGCGGGTCCGACGAGCAGTACTTC. Its translation: CASSVSGTSGSDEQYF. This chain connects TRBV6-1 to TRBJ2-7, with 12 bases aligning to TRBD2. The V and J ends lost 4 bases and 5 bases, in that order; junction bases with no gene match: 9. There are 16 residues in the CDR3. Germline V gene sequence: CDR1 MNHNS, CDR2 SASEGT.

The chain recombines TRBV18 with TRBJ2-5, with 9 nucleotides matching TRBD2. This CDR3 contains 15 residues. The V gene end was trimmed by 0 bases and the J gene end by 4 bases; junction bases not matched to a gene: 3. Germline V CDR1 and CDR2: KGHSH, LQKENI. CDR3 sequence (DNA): TGTGCCAGCTCACCACCGGGACTAGCCGTAGAGACCCAGTACTTC. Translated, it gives CASSPPGLAVETQYF.

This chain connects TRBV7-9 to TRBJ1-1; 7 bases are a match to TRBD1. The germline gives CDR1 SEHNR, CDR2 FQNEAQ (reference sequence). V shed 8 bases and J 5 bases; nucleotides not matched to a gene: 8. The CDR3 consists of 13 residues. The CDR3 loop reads CASSLEGATEAFF. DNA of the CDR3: TGTGCCAGCTCTCTTGAGGGGGCGACTGAAGCTTTCTTT.

This CDR3 is CTSSLKTGMNTEAFF. The CDR3 region has the DNA TGTACTAGCAGTTTAAAGACAGGCATGAACACTGAAGCTTTCTTT. The chain carries TRBV6-5 and TRBJ1-1; weak D call: TRBD1 (6 bases). This CDR3 comprises 15 residues. In germline, CDR1 is MNHEY, CDR2 SVGAGI.

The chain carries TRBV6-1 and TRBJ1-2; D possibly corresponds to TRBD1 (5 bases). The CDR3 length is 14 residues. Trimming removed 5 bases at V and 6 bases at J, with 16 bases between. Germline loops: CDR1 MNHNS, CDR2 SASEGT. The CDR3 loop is CASSPKGYFHGYTF. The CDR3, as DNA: TGTGCCAGCAGTCCAAAGGGGTACTTTCATGGCTACACCTTC.

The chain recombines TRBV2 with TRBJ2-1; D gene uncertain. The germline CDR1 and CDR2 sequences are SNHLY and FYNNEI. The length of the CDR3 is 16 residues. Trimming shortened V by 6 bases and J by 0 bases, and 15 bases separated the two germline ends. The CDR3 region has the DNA TGTGCCAGCAGCCCAAATCCGATAAGCTCCTACAATGAGCAGTTCTTC. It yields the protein CASSPNPISSYNEQFF. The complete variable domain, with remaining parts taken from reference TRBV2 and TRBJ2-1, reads EPEVTQTPSHQVTQMGQEVILRCVPISNHLYFYWYRQILGQKVEFLVSFYNNEISEKSEIFDDQFSVERPDGSNFTLKIRSTKLEDSAMYFCASSPNPISSYNEQFFGPGTRLTVL.

For the CDR3, the DNA is TGTGCCAGCAGTAAAGGGGTCAGGGTCAATGAGCAGTTCTTC. Its protein is CASSKGVRVNEQFF. V usage is TRBV27 and J usage is TRBJ2-1; D perhaps matches TRBD1 (5 bases). V was pared by 5 bases and J by 6 bases, with 14 bases between. Germline CDR1 is MNHEY and CDR2 is SMNVEV (reference sequence). This CDR3 contains 14 residues.

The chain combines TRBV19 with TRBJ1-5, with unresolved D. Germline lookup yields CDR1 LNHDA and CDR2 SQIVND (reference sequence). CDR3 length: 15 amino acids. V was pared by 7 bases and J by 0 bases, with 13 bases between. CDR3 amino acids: CASIQPGYSNQPQHF. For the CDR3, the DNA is TGTGCCAGTATCCAGCCGGGGTATAGCAATCAGCCCCAGCATTTT.

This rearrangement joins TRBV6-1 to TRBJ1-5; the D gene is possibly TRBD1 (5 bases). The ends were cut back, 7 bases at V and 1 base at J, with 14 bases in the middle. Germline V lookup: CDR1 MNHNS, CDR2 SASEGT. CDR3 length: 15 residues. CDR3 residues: CASKTDSGSNQPQHF. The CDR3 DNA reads TGTGCCAGCAAAACCGACAGTGGGAGCAATCAGCCCCAGCATTTT.

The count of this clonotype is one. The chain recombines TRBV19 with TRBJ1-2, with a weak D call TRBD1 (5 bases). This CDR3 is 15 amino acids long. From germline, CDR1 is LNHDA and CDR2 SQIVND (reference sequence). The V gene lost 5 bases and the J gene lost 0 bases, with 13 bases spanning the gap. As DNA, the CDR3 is TGTGCCAGTAGTGTTCCGGGACGGACTAACTATGGCTACACCTTC. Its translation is CASSVPGRTNYGYTF.

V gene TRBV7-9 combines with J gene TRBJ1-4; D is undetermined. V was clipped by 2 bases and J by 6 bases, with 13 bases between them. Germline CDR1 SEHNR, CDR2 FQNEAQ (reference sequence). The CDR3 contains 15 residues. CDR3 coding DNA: TGTGCCAGCAGCTTAATCAGTTTTTTGGATGAAAAACTGTTTTTT. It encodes CASSLISFLDEKLFF.

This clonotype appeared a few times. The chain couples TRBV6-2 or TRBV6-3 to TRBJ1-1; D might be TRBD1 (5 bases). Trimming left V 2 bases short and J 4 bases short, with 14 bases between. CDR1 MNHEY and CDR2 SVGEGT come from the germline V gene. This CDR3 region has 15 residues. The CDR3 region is CASSYPIGAATEAFF. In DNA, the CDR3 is TGTGCCAGCAGTTACCCGATAGGGGCGGCCACTGAAGCTTTCTTT.

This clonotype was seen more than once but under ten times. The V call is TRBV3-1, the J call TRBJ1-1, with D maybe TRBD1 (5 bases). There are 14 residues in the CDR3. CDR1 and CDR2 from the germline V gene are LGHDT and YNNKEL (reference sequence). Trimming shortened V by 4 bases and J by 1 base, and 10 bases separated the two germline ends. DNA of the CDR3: TGTGCCAGCAGCCTCAGGGTCTCGAACACTGAAGCTTTCTTT. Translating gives CASSLRVSNTEAFF.

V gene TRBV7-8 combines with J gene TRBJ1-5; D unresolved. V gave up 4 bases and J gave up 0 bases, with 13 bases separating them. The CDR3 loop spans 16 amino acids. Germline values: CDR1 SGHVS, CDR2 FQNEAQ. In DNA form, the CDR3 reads TGTGCCAGCAGCTCCGAAGGTCAGGTTAGCAATCAGCCCCAGCATTTT. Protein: CASSSEGQVSNQPQHF.

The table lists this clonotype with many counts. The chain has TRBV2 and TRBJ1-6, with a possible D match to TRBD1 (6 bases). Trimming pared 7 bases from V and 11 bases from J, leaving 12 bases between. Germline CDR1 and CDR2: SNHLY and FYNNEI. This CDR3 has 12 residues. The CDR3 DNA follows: TGTGCCAGCAACAGGGTATCGACACCCCTCCACTTT. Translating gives CASNRVSTPLHF.

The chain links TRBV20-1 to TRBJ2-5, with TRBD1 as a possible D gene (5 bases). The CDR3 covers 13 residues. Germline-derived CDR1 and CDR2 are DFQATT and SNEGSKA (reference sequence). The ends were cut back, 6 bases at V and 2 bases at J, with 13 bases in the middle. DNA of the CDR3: TGCAGTGCCCAGGGCAAGGATCAAGAGACCCAGTACTTC. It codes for CSAQGKDQETQYF.

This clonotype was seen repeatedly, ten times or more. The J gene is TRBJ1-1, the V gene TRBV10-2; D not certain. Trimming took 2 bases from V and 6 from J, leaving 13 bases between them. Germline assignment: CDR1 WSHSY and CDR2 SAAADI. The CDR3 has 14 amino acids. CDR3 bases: TGCGCCAGCAGTGAGACTTTGGCCGGAGCTGAAGCTTTCTTT. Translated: CASSETLAGAEAFF.

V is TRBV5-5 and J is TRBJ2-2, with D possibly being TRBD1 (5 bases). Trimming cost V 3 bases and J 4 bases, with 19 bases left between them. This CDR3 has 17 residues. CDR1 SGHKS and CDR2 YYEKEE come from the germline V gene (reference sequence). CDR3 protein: CASSSRAPRVPTGELFF. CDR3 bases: TGTGCCAGCAGCTCCAGGGCCCCTAGGGTACCCACCGGGGAGCTGTTTTTT.